A selection of T cell receptor beta chains follows, all from one sample in a study of blood T cell repertoires in COVID-19. Sequenced by immunoSEQ multiplex PCR; TCRdb stores in-frame clones only, minus some. The table includes roughly 380,000 clones, 89% detected once. The sample taken for sequencing was peripheral blood. The receptors shown here come from a woman in her forties with COVID-19, enrolled during active disease. The CDR3 runs from the conserved cysteine through the conserved F or W.

TRBV7-6,TRBJ2-1,CASSFRYRAYNEQFF
TRBV28,TRBJ2-3,CASSLAGSSTDTQYF
TRBV4-1,TRBJ1-3,CASRHPGDTIYF
TRBV5-3,TRBJ1-4,CARSLREATNEKLFF
TRBV29-1,TRBJ2-5,CSVLAGGETQYF
TRBV6-4,TRBJ1-1,CASSDSTKGDTEAFF
TRBV28,TRBJ1-3,CASSFLGQGHSGNTIYF
TRBV24-1,TRBJ2-2,CATSVDFTGELFF
TRBV24-1,TRBJ1-4,CATTLAGQGEDEKLFF
TRBV7-3,TRBJ1-2,CASSLNGGQGYTF
TRBV5-1,TRBJ1-1,CASSFGTGMNTEAFF
TRBV7-6,TRBJ2-7,CASSLGVAGGPEQYF
TRBV19,TRBJ1-5,CASSKVTISNQPQHF
TRBV12-3/TRBV12-4,TRBJ1-2,CASSLDRIYGYTF
TRBV14,TRBJ2-1,CASSRPGTSWWGTVNEQFF
TRBV28,TRBJ1-1,CASSLSRDRTEAFF
TRBV5-1,TRBJ2-1,CASSRERTAYYNEQFF
TRBV9,TRBJ2-1,CASSPRQWSSYNEQFF
TRBV29-1,TRBJ2-2,CSVGSHQNTGELFF
TRBV4-2,TRBJ1-3,CASSLGTGSGNTIYF
TRBV10-3,TRBJ2-5,CAISGGGGQETQYF
TRBV9,TRBJ2-3,CASSAAGGTDTQYF
TRBV7-2,TRBJ1-1,CASSLRTAEAFF
TRBV28,TRBJ1-2,CASFQEKGGYTF
TRBV18,TRBJ2-7,CASSGGPEQYF
TRBV5-1,TRBJ1-2,CASSFSQTANYGYTF
TRBV12-3/TRBV12-4,TRBJ1-2,CASSPQQGNGYTF
TRBV27,TRBJ2-1,CASAQRAGPLTNEQFF
TRBV18,TRBJ1-2,CASSPREANYGYTF
TRBV7-9,TRBJ1-1,CASSQRGQGAVDTEAFF
TRBV19,TRBJ2-2,CASNGNTGELFF
TRBV15,TRBJ2-2,CATSRLAGANTGELFF
TRBV18,TRBJ1-3,CASSPKSPGSGNTIYF
TRBV9,TRBJ1-2,CASSVGPAGNYGYTF
TRBV28,TRBJ2-5,CASSLRVGRGETQYF
TRBV6-5,TRBJ2-7,CASSWAGPYEQYF
TRBV13,TRBJ2-1,CASSLATYNEQFF
TRBV28,TRBJ1-5,CASSLGGTSGYNQPQHF
TRBV6-5,TRBJ2-2,CASRPQGLTGELFF
TRBV7-9,TRBJ2-2,CASSLRETSDTGELFF
TRBV4-3,TRBJ2-7,CASSRSRQGGYEQYF
TRBV4-3,TRBJ2-7,CASSQGLAGTHEQYF
TRBV7-8,TRBJ1-2,CASSLDEAAYDYGYTF